This TCR beta chain emerged from a study of shared clonotypes between healthy human individuals. The donor cohort consisted entirely of Caucasian adults residing in Nashville, Tennessee. Subsets obtained from CD4+ cells comprised CD45RA+ naive and CD45RA-negative memory cells. The CDR3 has 16 residues. The V gene's germline CDR1 is MDHEN and CDR2 SYDVKM. V shed 7 bases and J shed 3 bases, with 22 bases lying between them. The sample holds a few counts of this clone. Method: immunoSEQ multiplex PCR; TCRdb's copy keeps in-frame clones and lacks some. The table shows 2,500,000 or so clones, with roughly 93% occurring only once.

This TCR derives from a young man in good health. Some clones in this sample may be carry-over from other donors' samples. J is TRBJ2-7 and V is TRBV28; TRBD1 is a possible D gene (6 bases). The source material was naive CD4+ T cells from PBMCs. Described subset: CD45RA+ positively selected. The CDR3 is CASTIGGMGRVYEQYF. DNA of the CDR3: TGTGCCAGCACCATAGGGGGTATGGGTAGGGTCTACGAGCAGTACTTC. Variable domain in full (rest from reference TRBV28 and TRBJ2-7): DVKVTQSSRYLVKRTGEKVFLECVQDMDHENMFWYRQDPGLGLRLIYFSYDVKMKEKGDIPEGYSVSREKKERFSLILESASTNQTSMYLCASTIGGMGRVYEQYFGPGTRLTVT.